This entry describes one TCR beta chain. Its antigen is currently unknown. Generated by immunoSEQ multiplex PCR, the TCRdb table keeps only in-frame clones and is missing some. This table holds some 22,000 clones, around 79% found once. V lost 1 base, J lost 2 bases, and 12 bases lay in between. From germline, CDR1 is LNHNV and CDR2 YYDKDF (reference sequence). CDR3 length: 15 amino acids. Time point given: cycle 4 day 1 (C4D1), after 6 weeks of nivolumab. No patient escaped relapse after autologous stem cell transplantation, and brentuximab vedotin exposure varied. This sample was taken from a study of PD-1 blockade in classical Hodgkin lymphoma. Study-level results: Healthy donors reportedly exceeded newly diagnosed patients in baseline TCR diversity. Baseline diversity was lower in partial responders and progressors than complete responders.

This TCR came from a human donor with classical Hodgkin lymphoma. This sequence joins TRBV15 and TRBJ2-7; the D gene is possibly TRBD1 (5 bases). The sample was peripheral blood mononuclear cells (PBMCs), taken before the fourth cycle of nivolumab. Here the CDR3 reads CATSRARTGPYEQYF. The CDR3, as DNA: TGTGCCACCAGCAGAGCCCGCACAGGTCCCTACGAGCAGTACTTC.